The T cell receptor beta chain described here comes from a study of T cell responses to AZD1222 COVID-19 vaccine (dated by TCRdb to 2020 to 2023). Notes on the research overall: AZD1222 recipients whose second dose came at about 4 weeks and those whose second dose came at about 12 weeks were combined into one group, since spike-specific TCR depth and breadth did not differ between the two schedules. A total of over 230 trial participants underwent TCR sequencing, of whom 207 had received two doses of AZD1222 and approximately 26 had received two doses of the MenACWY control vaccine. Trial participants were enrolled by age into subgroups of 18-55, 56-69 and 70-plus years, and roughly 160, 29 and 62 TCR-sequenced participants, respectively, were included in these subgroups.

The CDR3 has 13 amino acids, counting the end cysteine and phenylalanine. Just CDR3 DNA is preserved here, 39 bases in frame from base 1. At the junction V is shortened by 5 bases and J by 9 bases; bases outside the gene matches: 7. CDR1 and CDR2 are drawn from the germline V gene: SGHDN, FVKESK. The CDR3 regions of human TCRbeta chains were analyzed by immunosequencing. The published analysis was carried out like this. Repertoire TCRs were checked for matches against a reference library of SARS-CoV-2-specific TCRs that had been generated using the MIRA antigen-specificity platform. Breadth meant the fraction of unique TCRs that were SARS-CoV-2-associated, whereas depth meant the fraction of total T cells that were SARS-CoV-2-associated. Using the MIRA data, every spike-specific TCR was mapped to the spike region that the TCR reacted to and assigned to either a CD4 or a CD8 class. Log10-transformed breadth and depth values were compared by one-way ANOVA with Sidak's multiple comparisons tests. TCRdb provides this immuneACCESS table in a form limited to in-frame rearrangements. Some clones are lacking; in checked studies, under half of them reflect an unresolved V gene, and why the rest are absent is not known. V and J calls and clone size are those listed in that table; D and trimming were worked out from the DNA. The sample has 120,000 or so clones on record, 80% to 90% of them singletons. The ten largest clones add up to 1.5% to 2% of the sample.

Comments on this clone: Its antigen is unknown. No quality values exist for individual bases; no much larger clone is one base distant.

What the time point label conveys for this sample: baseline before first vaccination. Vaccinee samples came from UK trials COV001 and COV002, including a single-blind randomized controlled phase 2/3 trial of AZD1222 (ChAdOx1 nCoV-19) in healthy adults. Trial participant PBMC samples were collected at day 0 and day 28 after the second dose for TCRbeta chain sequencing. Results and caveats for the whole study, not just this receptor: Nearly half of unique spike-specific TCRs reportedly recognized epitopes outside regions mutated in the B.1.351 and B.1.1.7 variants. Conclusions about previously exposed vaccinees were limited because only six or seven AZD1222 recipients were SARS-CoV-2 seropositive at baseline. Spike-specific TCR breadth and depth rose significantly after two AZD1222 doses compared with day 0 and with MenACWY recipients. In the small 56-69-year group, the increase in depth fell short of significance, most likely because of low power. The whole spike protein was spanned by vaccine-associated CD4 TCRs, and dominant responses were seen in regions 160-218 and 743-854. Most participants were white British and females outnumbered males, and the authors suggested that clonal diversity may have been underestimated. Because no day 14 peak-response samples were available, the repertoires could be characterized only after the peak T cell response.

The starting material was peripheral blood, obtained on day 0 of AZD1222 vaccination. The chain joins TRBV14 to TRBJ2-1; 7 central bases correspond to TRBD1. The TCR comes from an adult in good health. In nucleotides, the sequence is TGTGCCAGCAGCTTCCGGGACAGAATTGAGCAGTTCTTC. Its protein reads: CASSFRDRIEQFF.